Detailed here is one T cell receptor beta chain. This clonotype came up a few times. This receptor's antigen is unknown. Base-call qualities are not available, and no considerably larger clone is one nucleotide away. The data stem from a study of T cells in Graves' hyperthyroidism and ophthalmopathy (dated by TCRdb to about 2019). Describing the broader study: Peripheral blood was sampled at the time of initial diagnosis, prior to any treatment. TCR V-J signatures able to tell the groups apart were searched for in a discovery cohort of some 100 patients, of whom roughly 42 had Graves' ophthalmopathy and more than 55 had stable Graves' hyperthyroidism. Prospective prediction of ophthalmopathy was tested in an independent validation cohort consisting of 18 to 20 hyperthyroidism patients and 15 or so patients who later progressed to ophthalmopathy. The 75 to 100 discovery patients were randomly split 7:3 into training and test sets. In roughly six Graves' hyperthyroidism patients, the study also compared T-cell repertoires from thyroid tissue with T-cell repertoires from blood. After blood sampling, hyperthyroidism patients were treated with methimazole at a starting dose of 30 mg daily, and ophthalmopathy patients were treated with high-dose intravenous methylprednisolone. TCR Vbeta CDR3 sequencing of fewer than 150 peripheral blood samples (over 40 ophthalmopathy, approximately 80 hyperthyroidism and approximately 17 progressor patients) is reported in the paper.

Taken from cysteine to phenylalanine, the CDR3 has 15 residues. Only the CDR3 region is kept as DNA, spanning 45 bases read in frame from base 1. CDR1 and CDR2, looked up from the germline V gene (reference sequence), are DFQATT and SNEGSKA. Trimmed from V: 1 base; trimmed from J: 2 bases; junction bases lacking a gene match: 5. Moderately to severely active disease, a Clinical Activity Score of at least 3, a NOSPECS grade of at least 4, and a duration under 3 months were present in ophthalmopathy patients. Any patient with an uncontrolled infection, another autoimmune disease, pregnancy or lactation was excluded. Clinical symptoms, serum thyroxine and TRAb, thyroid ultrasound, and orbital computed tomography formed the basis for the diagnoses. Ficoll-Paque density gradient centrifugation was used to isolate PBMCs from approximately 10 ml of fresh peripheral blood. Total RNA was extracted using Trizol reagent, and RNA quality was assessed on an Agilent 2100 Bioanalyzer.

What the authors observed across the whole study: In cross-validation, a model built on a 13 V-J signature told ophthalmopathy apart from stable hyperthyroidism with approximately 90% sensitivity and approximately 84% specificity, and in testing the same model reached 80%/75%. Most expanded thyroid clonotypes (frequency above 0.001) were also found in blood, which suggests that blood repertoires may mirror thyroid immune responses. No statistical method was used to set the sample size in advance, and investigators knew the group allocation. In validation, the model predicted progression to ophthalmopathy with approximately 70% sensitivity and around 72% specificity, a median of roughly seven months before onset.

The TCR beta CDR3 regions were amplified from the RNA transcripts. The first round of RT-PCR for the TCR CDR3 was performed with the HTBI primer set and the Qiagen OneStep RT-PCR kit. A second multiplex PCR round built the libraries, followed by size selection and purification. The libraries were sequenced on an Illumina HiSeq2000 using paired-end 100 bp reads. In the source study's methods: Raw data were processed with SOAPnuke, discarding reads with adapters, uncalled bases, mean Phred below 15, or no exact constant-primer or identifier match. COPE v1.2.5 was used to merge high-quality paired reads, and clonotypes were defined as unique nucleotide sequences. MiTCR v1.1 was used to align the clonotypes against IMGT TRBV, TRBD and TRBJ reference segments. The analysis was restricted to V-J combinations with a frequency above 0.0001, which together covered roughly 99% of the repertoires. The TCS score was defined as F50 (clonal expansion) divided by E x V (chaos), with BLOSUM62-based TCRdist calculated between CDR3 peptides within each V-J. Welch's t-statistics and random forest reduced several hundred V-J features to 10 to 15, which were used in a naive Bayes classifier (R e1071). TCRdb passed the public sequencing reads through fastp at Q25 and MiXCR, retaining productive beta sequences. Every CDR3 protein is listed once, alongside the most common genes and DNA of its rows. In this record, the V and J calls reflect TCRdb's handling and not the investigators' own analysis. For this sample there are about 640,000 distinct CDR3 sequences; about 20% appear just once. Of the sample, 30% to 40% is held by the ten largest clones.

This TCR came from a man aged 25 to 45 with Graves' ophthalmopathy. The chain joins TRBV20-1 to TRBJ2-3; TRBD2 fits 8 bases in the junction. Sequenced material: blood. CDR3 loop: CSARGGGRNTDTQYF. The bases read TGCAGTGCTAGAGGGGGCGGGAGGAACACAGATACGCAGTATTTT.